Below are 13 T cell receptor beta chains sequenced from a single sample in a study of T cell clonotyping in hematopoietic cell transplantation. Assay: immunoSEQ multiplex PCR; the TCRdb copy retains only in-frame clones and omits some. In the table there are 14,000 or so clones, just over 95% of which are singletons. Sequencing used peripheral blood mononuclear cells, obtained 30 days after allogeneic stem cell transplant. All receptors come from a female patient in her fifties who had an allogeneic stem cell transplant from an unrelated donor, so T cells may come from the graft donor. Some clones in this sample may be carry-over from other donors' samples.

The J gene is TRBJ1-4, the V gene TRBV5-6; D gene uncertain. The CDR3 is made up of 12 amino acids. Trimming took off 4 bases at V and 8 bases at J, with 9 bases between the two ends. Germline V gives CDR1 SGHDT, CDR2 YYEEEE. This chain's CDR3 is CASSRQQEKLFF. The CDR3 bases are TGTGCCAGCAGCCGCCAACAGGAAAAACTGTTTTTT.

This chain uses TRBV11-3 with TRBJ1-1; TRBD1 is a possible D gene (6 bases). Germline V gives CDR1 SGHNT, CDR2 YENEEA. Trimming removed 4 bases from V and 6 bases from J, with 18 bases in between. The CDR3 is 15 residues long. This CDR3 reads CASSSTGTQGAEAFF. DNA for the CDR3: TGTGCCAGCAGCTCGACAGGTACCCAAGGGGCTGAAGCTTTCTTT.

The chain uses TRBV2 and TRBJ1-2; D is ambiguous. The germline V gene encodes CDR1 SNHLY and CDR2 FYNNEI. Trimming cost V 5 bases and J 0 bases, with 13 bases left between them. The CDR3 sequence is 15 residues long. The chain's CDR3 is CASSINPGANYGYTF. CDR3 nucleotide sequence: TGTGCCAGCAGTATCAACCCAGGAGCTAACTATGGCTACACCTTC.

This rearrangement joins TRBV30 to TRBJ1-2; 9 bases map to TRBD1. The CDR3 is 14 amino acids. Per the germline V gene, CDR1 is GTSNPN and CDR2 is SVGIG (reference sequence). The junction had 7 bases not matched to a gene; V was cut back by 2 bases and J by 6 bases. CDR3 sequence reads: CAWSKTGGRNGYTF. In DNA, the CDR3 is TGTGCCTGGAGTAAAACAGGGGGCCGGAATGGCTACACCTTC.

V usage is TRBV7-2 and J usage is TRBJ1-2; D possibly corresponds to TRBD1 (6 bases). Trimming cost V 5 bases and J 2 bases, with 15 bases left between them. The CDR3 consists of 15 residues. The V gene's germline CDR1 is SGHTA and CDR2 FQGNSA. This chain's CDR3 is CASSPTRGQNYGYTF. Here the CDR3 DNA reads TGTGCCAGCAGCCCCACGCGGGGGCAGAACTATGGCTACACCTTC.

The chain links TRBV6-1 to TRBJ2-6; D possibly corresponds to TRBD2 (6 bases). CDR1 is MNHNS and CDR2 is SASEGT in the germline V gene. Trimming cost V 2 bases and J 3 bases, with 11 bases left between them. The CDR3 length is 16 residues. The CDR3 region has the DNA TGTGCCAGCAGTGAATATGGGGGGTTTGGGGCCAACGTCCTGACTTTC. It codes for CASSEYGGFGANVLTF.

The chain carries TRBV28 and TRBJ1-6; 9 nucleotides align to TRBD1. The junction had 4 bases not matched to a gene; V was cut back by 10 bases and J by 6 bases. Germline V gene lookup returns CDR1 MDHEN and CDR2 SYDVKM. The CDR3 runs to 13 residues. This chain's CDR3 is CATRDRANSPLHF. The CDR3 region has the DNA TGTGCCACCCGGGACAGGGCTAATTCACCCCTCCACTTT.

CDR3 protein: CASSPQGQRTEKLFF. Written as DNA, the CDR3 is TGTGCCAGCAGCCCCCAGGGACAAAGAACTGAAAAACTGTTTTTT. This sequence joins TRBV6-5 and TRBJ1-4; TRBD1 is a possible D gene (6 bases). The CDR3 extends over 15 amino acids. Trimming removed 6 bases from V and 7 bases from J, with 18 bases in between. Germline values: CDR1 MNHEY, CDR2 SVGAGI.

V is TRBV4-1 and J is TRBJ2-2, with 10 bases fitting TRBD2. The V gene's germline CDR1 is MGHRA and CDR2 YSYEKL. The CDR3 is 16 residues long. The ends lost 0 bases at V and 4 bases at J; junction bases unmatched: 2. The CDR3 DNA reads TGCGCCAGCAGCCAAGAACTAGCGGGGCGCACCGGGGAGCTGTTTTTT. Encoded protein: CASSQELAGRTGELFF.

The chain carries TRBV4-2 and TRBJ2-3, with 9 bases matching TRBD2. V was pared by 4 bases and J by 5 bases, with 7 bases of the junction left unmatched. The CDR3 covers 15 residues. The germline V gene encodes CDR1 LGHNA and CDR2 YNFKEQ. The CDR3 reads CASSRLRGGVDTQYF. The DNA for the CDR3 is TGTGCCAGCAGCCGATTGCGGGGGGGGGTAGATACGCAGTATTTT.

This chain joins TRBV14 and TRBJ1-3; D unresolved. The CDR3 contains 17 residues. CDR1 is SGHDN and CDR2 is FVKESK in the germline V gene. The germline V and J ends were trimmed by 4 bases and 4 bases, with 20 bases remaining between them. In DNA form, the CDR3 reads TGTGCCAGCAGCCTCCTCGGCGAGGGTTATGGGGGAAACACCATATATTTT. Translation: CASSLLGEGYGGNTIYF.

CDR3 region: CASSLGMVQGYTEAFF. The CDR3 nucleotides read TGCGCCAGCAGCTTGGGGATGGTCCAGGGCTACACTGAAGCTTTCTTT. The genes are TRBV5-1 and TRBJ1-1, with a weak D call TRBD1 (5 bases). The germline V gene has CDR1 SGHRS and CDR2 YFSETQ. CDR3 length: 16 amino acids. The ends were cut back, 0 bases at V and 3 bases at J, with 15 bases in the middle.

The chain combines TRBV5-5 with TRBJ1-1, with D unclear. CDR1 and CDR2 (germline): SGHKS, YYEKEE (reference sequence). V shed 2 bases and J shed 4 bases, with 12 bases lying between them. The CDR3 runs 14 residues. CDR3 protein: CASSFSGEGTEAFF. CDR3 sequence (DNA): TGTGCCAGCAGCTTTTCGGGTGAGGGCACTGAAGCTTTCTTT.